This T cell receptor (beta chain) came from a study of somatic mutations in cytotoxic T cells in rheumatoid arthritis. Points from the study as a whole: CD8+ clonality increased with age in rheumatoid arthritis patients but not in healthy controls. Measurement of CD8+ T-cell clonality revealed no significant difference between rheumatoid arthritis patients and age-matched healthy controls.

Unmatched junction bases numbered 7, after V lost 3 bases and J lost 4 bases. CDR1 is MGHRA and CDR2 is YSYEKL in the germline V gene. The CDR3 runs to 15 residues. Remarks on this clone: Its antigen remains unknown.

Here immunoSEQ multiplex PCR was the method, and the copy in TCRdb shows in-frame clones only, minus some. The sample comprises about 17,000 clones, 74% of which are singletons, and about 5.2% rests with the top ten. With median age around 56 years (range roughly 21-80) and 50% to 55% female, healthy controls came from blood donor buffy coats. By positive magnetic bead selection, CD4+ and CD8+ cells were isolated, and their purity was checked by flow cytometry. This clonotype was obtained from a man in his sixties in good health. The chain couples TRBV4-1 to TRBJ1-1; 8 bases align to TRBD1. Sequencing was performed on CD8+ T cells sorted from blood. The CDR3 sequence is CASSQHIQGVTEAFF. CDR3 sequence (DNA): TGCGCCAGCAGCCAGCATATACAGGGGGTCACTGAAGCTTTCTTT.